The present T cell receptor beta chain was sequenced within a study of long-term antiretroviral therapy in people with HIV. Broader study findings: It was not possible to obtain data on ART adherence, viral resistance or therapy changes. Diversity increased after ART yet remained lower than in transplant donor controls.

It was version v3.0 of the immunoSEQ assay that was run at survey level. Assay: immunoSEQ multiplex PCR; the TCRdb copy retains only in-frame clones and omits some. The table includes about 39,000 clones, approximately 85% detected once. The CDR3 contains 13 residues. The V and J ends lost 3 bases and 3 bases respectively, with 11 bases between them. Per germline, CDR1 GTSNPN and CDR2 SVGIG (reference sequence). In the case of this clone: Its antigen is unknown.

The sequencing here drew on unsorted PBMCs, taken 3.1 years after starting antiretroviral therapy. V and J are TRBV30 and TRBJ1-2; tentatively, D is TRBD1 (5 bases). This TCR came from a woman aged 50 to 65 with HIV. The CDR3 nucleotides are TGTGCCTGGAGCTTGGGGGAGCACTATGGCTACACCTTC. It is translated as CAWSLGEHYGYTF.